The rows below give T cell receptor beta chains drawn from one sample of a study of T cells in Graves' hyperthyroidism and ophthalmopathy. A single record per CDR3 protein comes from TCRdb applying MiXCR to the multiplex PCR reads. The sample has nearly 750,000 distinct CDR3 sequences; roughly 32% are singletons. The sequenced sample consisted of blood. Receptors were obtained from a woman in her 40s with Graves' hyperthyroidism. CDR3s include the opening cysteine and the closing phenylalanine or tryptophan. D genes are given only for firm matches.

v_gene: TRBV5-1
d_gene: TRBD2
CDR3aa: CASSEGRGGPETQYF

v_gene: TRBV27
d_gene: -
CDR3aa: CASSSRGRDQPQHF

v_gene: TRBV20-1
d_gene: TRBD1
CDR3aa: CSASDGTGPEKLFF

v_gene: TRBV6-2/TRBV6-3
d_gene: -
CDR3aa: CASGGAGRLGTEAFF

v_gene: TRBV7-9
d_gene: -
CDR3aa: CASSSSSGTEAFF

v_gene: TRBV10-3
d_gene: -
CDR3aa: CASSSQQNTGELFF

v_gene: TRBV7-2
d_gene: -
CDR3aa: CASSSVPTNEQFF

v_gene: TRBV29-1
d_gene: TRBD2
CDR3aa: CSAPTSGAPREEQYF

v_gene: TRBV28
d_gene: -
CDR3aa: CASSFAANQPQHF

v_gene: TRBV5-8
d_gene: -
CDR3aa: CASTLVTPRSFGELFF

v_gene: TRBV6-6
d_gene: -
CDR3aa: CAGSLDRPGNTIYF

v_gene: TRBV29-1
d_gene: -
CDR3aa: CSVGGRLSYEQYF

v_gene: TRBV24-1
d_gene: -
CDR3aa: CATPDGFSGNTIYF

v_gene: TRBV7-2
d_gene: -
CDR3aa: CASSGGEQYF

v_gene: TRBV19
d_gene: -
CDR3aa: CASSIQQGRPYEQYF

v_gene: TRBV12-3/TRBV12-4
d_gene: -
CDR3aa: CASSFQGFEDGYTF

v_gene: TRBV20-1
d_gene: -
CDR3aa: CSARDKRRSVQEAQYF

v_gene: TRBV7-9
d_gene: -
CDR3aa: CASSLQGWTGELVF

v_gene: TRBV19
d_gene: -
CDR3aa: CASRHPRAGNQPQHF

v_gene: TRBV11-2
d_gene: TRBD2
CDR3aa: CASSYGGSGVYEQYF

v_gene: TRBV6-5
d_gene: TRBD1
CDR3aa: CASSYSSQGNQPQHF

v_gene: TRBV29-1
d_gene: -
CDR3aa: CSVGVLSYTF

v_gene: TRBV29-1
d_gene: -
CDR3aa: CSVEAQNTEAFF

v_gene: TRBV7-2
d_gene: TRBD2
CDR3aa: CASRTLAGTLNANTGELFF

v_gene: TRBV7-9
d_gene: TRBD1
CDR3aa: CASSDGTGRNTIYF

v_gene: TRBV19
d_gene: -
CDR3aa: CASSFQKANEKLFF

v_gene: TRBV7-8
d_gene: -
CDR3aa: CASSHPGNEQYF

v_gene: TRBV29-1
d_gene: -
CDR3aa: CSFSGPMNTEAFF

v_gene: TRBV6-5
d_gene: TRBD2
CDR3aa: CASSYSGVSLEQYF

v_gene: TRBV7-9
d_gene: -
CDR3aa: CASSRPGTFYGYTF

v_gene: TRBV29-1
d_gene: -
CDR3aa: CSLVTNKRFEAQYF

v_gene: TRBV29-1
d_gene: TRBD1
CDR3aa: CSVGDGTGNTEAFF

v_gene: TRBV20-1
d_gene: TRBD2
CDR3aa: CSARDYLRGSSYEQYF

v_gene: TRBV20-1
d_gene: -
CDR3aa: CSARTTGTPSYEQYF

v_gene: TRBV25-1
d_gene: -
CDR3aa: CASSLFSPYEQYF

v_gene: TRBV7-9
d_gene: TRBD2
CDR3aa: CASSPGLAGGHEQFF

v_gene: TRBV7-3
d_gene: -
CDR3aa: CASSPHADPRNTEAFF

v_gene: TRBV19
d_gene: TRBD1
CDR3aa: CASSISDRMTFF

v_gene: TRBV11-2
d_gene: TRBD2
CDR3aa: CASRPGTSVYNEQFF

v_gene: TRBV28
d_gene: TRBD1
CDR3aa: CASSSGTGANTEAFF

v_gene: TRBV6-5
d_gene: -
CDR3aa: CASSYATSSPYEQYF

v_gene: TRBV7-9
d_gene: TRBD1
CDR3aa: CASSLGAGTGNTEAFF

v_gene: TRBV7-2
d_gene: -
CDR3aa: CASSLGASLTSYEQYF

v_gene: TRBV20-1
d_gene: -
CDR3aa: CSAREPGVLQPQHF

v_gene: TRBV5-1
d_gene: -
CDR3aa: CASSLNTERANEKLFF

v_gene: TRBV7-9
d_gene: -
CDR3aa: CASSLGGSFSGAFF

v_gene: TRBV12-3/TRBV12-4
d_gene: -
CDR3aa: CASSQTENYGYTF

v_gene: TRBV10-3
d_gene: TRBD1
CDR3aa: CAISEPRGGQGMNTEAFF

v_gene: TRBV10-2
d_gene: TRBD1
CDR3aa: CASTPGQPTMNTEAFF

v_gene: TRBV20-1
d_gene: -
CDR3aa: CSAREVAPPRTGDQETQYF

v_gene: TRBV12-3/TRBV12-4
d_gene: TRBD1
CDR3aa: CASSTHRDRVVEQYF

v_gene: TRBV7-9
d_gene: -
CDR3aa: CASSRVLETQYF

v_gene: TRBV29-1
d_gene: -
CDR3aa: CSSGLGPLTEAFF

v_gene: TRBV2
d_gene: -
CDR3aa: CASSPRGWGNYGYTF

v_gene: TRBV6-5
d_gene: -
CDR3aa: CASSGEATNEKLFF

v_gene: TRBV9
d_gene: -
CDR3aa: CASSHATHLEDGYTF

v_gene: TRBV20-1
d_gene: -
CDR3aa: CSAREGDGNTEAFF

v_gene: TRBV6-5
d_gene: -
CDR3aa: CASSEPGFRIEYEQYF

v_gene: TRBV7-2
d_gene: TRBD2
CDR3aa: CASSGAKTSWRETQYF